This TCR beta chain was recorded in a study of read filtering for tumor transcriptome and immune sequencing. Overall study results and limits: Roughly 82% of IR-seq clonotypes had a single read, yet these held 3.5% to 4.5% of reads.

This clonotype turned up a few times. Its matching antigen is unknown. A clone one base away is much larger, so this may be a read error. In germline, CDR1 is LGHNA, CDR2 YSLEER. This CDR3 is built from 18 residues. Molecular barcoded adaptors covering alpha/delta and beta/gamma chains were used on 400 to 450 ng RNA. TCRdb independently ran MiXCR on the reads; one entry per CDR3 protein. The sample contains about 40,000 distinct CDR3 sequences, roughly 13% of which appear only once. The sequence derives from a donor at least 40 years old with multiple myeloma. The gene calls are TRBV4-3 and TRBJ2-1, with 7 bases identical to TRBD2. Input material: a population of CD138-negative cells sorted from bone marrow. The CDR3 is CASSQDGGGVSSYNGQFF. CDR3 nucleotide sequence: TGCGCCAGCAGCCAAGATGGGGGGGGGGTTAGCTCCTACAATGGGCAGTTCTTC.